The sequence of this TCR beta chain was determined in a study of post-analysis software for immune sequencing data. The V segment lost 6 bases and the J segment 6 bases; nucleotides outside the gene matches: 7. The germline gives CDR1 MNHEY, CDR2 SVGAGI. The CDR3 consists of 15 residues. TCR beta cDNA libraries included unique molecular identifiers. One entry per CDR3 protein, called by TCRdb with MiXCR from the PCR reads. The profile covers around 250,000 distinct CDR3 sequences, with 36% appearing a single time and under 5.5% taken by the ten largest. Study-level points and caveats: Samples sharing a preparation batch grouped tightly together when assessed by F measure. In patients, roughly five TRBV segments were more frequent than in controls, with TRBV5-6, TRBV5-1 and TRBV20-1 among them. Among multiple sclerosis patients, normalized Chao1 diversity was significantly below that of controls.

Only a few counts were recorded for this clonotype. As yet, its antigen is unknown. V usage is TRBV6-5 and J usage is TRBJ2-3; 12 nucleotides agree with TRBD2. The material sequenced was blood. The origin of this receptor is a girl between 5 and 17 years old with multiple sclerosis. The CDR3 is CASRPTSGGGDTQYF. The DNA of the CDR3 is TGTGCCAGCAGACCGACTAGCGGGGGTGGGGATACGCAGTATTTT.